This TCR beta chain was found in a study of somatic mutations in cytotoxic T cells in rheumatoid arthritis. Study summary: No treatment had yet been given when patient blood (around 30 ml EDTA) was drawn, right after diagnosis. Study-level findings and limits: CD8+ clonality rose with age in rheumatoid arthritis patients, unlike in healthy controls. Rheumatoid arthritis patients showed slight TRBV07 underrepresentation, unadjusted for multiple comparisons. Some patients, about an eighth of the roughly 60, had a largest CD8+ clone that exceeded 20% of CD8+ cells.

Clones were sequenced by immunoSEQ multiplex PCR, and TCRdb holds only the in-frame ones, with some missing. The sample yields 20,000 to 25,000 clones, just under 80% seen once. V was cut by 2 bases and J by 4 bases, with 10 bases left in between. Germline assignment: CDR1 SEHNR and CDR2 FQNEAQ (reference sequence). The CDR3 has 14 residues. As regards this clone: Its specificity is unknown.

The sequencing sample was made of CD8+ T cells sorted from blood. The gene calls are TRBV7-9 and TRBJ2-3; D possibly corresponds to TRBD2 (5 bases). This clonotype originated in an adult with rheumatoid arthritis. CDR3 nucleotides: TGTGCCAGCAGCTTACGAGGGCTCTCAGATACGCAGTATTTT. Protein sequence: CASSLRGLSDTQYF.